Following are 22 T cell receptor beta chains from one sample sequenced in a study of regulatory T cells in long-lasting Graves disease. Stated time point: newly diagnosed GD, antithyroid drugs for less than 3 months. RNA from PBMCs was the source of the TCR library. CDR3 regions were amplified by Arm-PCR using iRepertoire HTBI primers to build TCR beta libraries. TCRdb fed the multiplex PCR reads into MiXCR, producing one record per CDR3 protein. The sample contains 400,000 to 450,000 distinct CDR3 sequences, around 17% of which appear only once. The same sample was also studied in work on T cells in Graves' hyperthyroidism and ophthalmopathy.

The material sequenced was peripheral blood mononuclear cells (PBMCs), taken at new diagnosis, from a patient treated with antithyroid drugs. The source of these receptors is a woman aged 30 to 39 with Graves disease.

This clonotype was seen at least ten times. The chain is built from TRBV7-2 and TRBJ2-5; D perhaps matches TRBD2 (7 bases). Germline V gives CDR1 SGHTA, CDR2 FQGNSA. CDR3 length equals 16 residues. V shed 3 bases and J shed 5 bases, with 19 bases lying between them. CDR3 sequence: CASSFSGAGHGETQYF. CDR3 bases: TGTGCCAGCAGCTTCTCCGGAGCGGGACACGGGGAGACCCAGTACTTC.

There are many counts of this clonotype. The chain has TRBV5-8 and TRBJ2-3; D is perhaps TRBD2 (5 bases). The CDR3 runs 17 residues. Germline CDR1 is SGHTS and CDR2 is YDEGEE. The V and J ends lost 0 bases and 3 bases respectively, with 17 bases between them. The CDR3 coding sequence is TGTGCCAGCAGCTTGGGTCTAGCCTCCATTGCAACAGATACGCAGTATTTT. This encodes CASSLGLASIATDTQYF.

This clonotype has a count of ten or more. This rearrangement joins TRBV29-1 to TRBJ1-1; TRBD1 matches at 10 bases. After removal of 3 bases from V and 4 bases from J, the junction contained 5 bases not matched to a gene. Germline V gives CDR1 SQVTM, CDR2 ANQGSEA. The CDR3 length is 14 residues. The DNA of the CDR3 is TGCAGCGTTGAGACAGGGGGCCTCGGCACTGAAGCTTTCTTT. Encoded protein: CSVETGGLGTEAFF. Using reference TRBV29-1 and TRBJ1-1 for the parts outside the CDR3, the full variable domain is SAVISQKPSRDICQRGTSLTIQCQVDSQVTMMFWYRQQPGQSLTLIATANQGSEATYESGFVIDKFPISRPNLTFSTLTVSNMSPEDSSIYLCSVETGGLGTEAFFGQGTRLTVV.

This clonotype was observed at least ten times. The chain has TRBV20-1 and TRBJ2-1; possibly TRBD2 for D (6 bases). V lost 4 bases and J 7 bases, leaving 17 bases between the germline ends. The CDR3 covers 14 residues. The germline CDR1 and CDR2 sequences are DFQATT and SNEGSKA (reference sequence). The CDR3 nucleotides read TGCAGTGCTACCGACGGGACTTGGGAGAATGAGCAGTTCTTC. Its translation: CSATDGTWENEQFF.

The chain carries TRBV9 and TRBJ2-6, with 12 nucleotides matching TRBD2. CDR1 SGDLS and CDR2 YYNGEE come from the germline V gene. This CDR3 region has 20 residues. The V gene end was trimmed by 0 bases and the J gene end by 1 base; junction bases not matched to a gene: 8. DNA for the CDR3: TGTGCCAGCAGCGTAGAATGGCTAGCGGGAGGGCAGTCTGGGGCCAACGTCCTGACTTTC. This encodes CASSVEWLAGGQSGANVLTF.

This clonotype was recorded at least ten times. The J gene is TRBJ2-5, the V gene TRBV28, with 7 positions matching TRBD2. Trimming cost V 3 bases and J 5 bases; bases outside gene matches: 6. Germline V lookup: CDR1 MDHEN, CDR2 SYDVKM. This CDR3 region has 14 residues. CDR3 amino acids: CASSFRGRMETQYF. Written as DNA, the CDR3 is TGTGCCAGCAGTTTTCGCGGGAGAATGGAGACCCAGTACTTC.

Many counts were recorded for this clonotype. The rearrangement links TRBV6-1 to TRBJ2-3, with D uncertain. V lost 11 bases and J lost 3, with 15 bases in between. This CDR3 is built from 13 residues. Germline V gene data show CDR1 as MNHNS and CDR2 as SASEGT. The CDR3 DNA is TGTGCCGTCCTCGCTCGAGGAACAGATACGCAGTATTTT. Its protein is CAVLARGTDTQYF.

This clonotype was observed a few times. V usage is TRBV28 and J usage is TRBJ2-3; 8 positions agree with TRBD1. V dropped 5 bases and J dropped 0; count of bases not matched to a gene: 4. Germline V lookup: CDR1 MDHEN, CDR2 SYDVKM. CDR3 length: 15 amino acids. The CDR3 bases are TGTGCCAGCAGTCTACAGGGGGAGAGCACAGATACGCAGTATTTT. Translation: CASSLQGESTDTQYF.

This clonotype has more than one count but fewer than ten. The chain joins TRBV11-2 to TRBJ1-6, with unresolved D. Trimming removed 11 bases from V and 9 bases from J, with 17 bases in between. This CDR3 comprises 13 residues. Germline CDR1 is SGHAT and CDR2 is FQNNGV. The chain's CDR3 is CASTVRESSPLHF. CDR3 nucleotides: TGTGCCTCGACGGTTCGCGAGAGTTCACCCCTCCACTTT.

The sample holds many counts of this clonotype. The chain is built from TRBV7-2 and TRBJ2-1; D uncertain. The V and J ends lost 3 bases and 5 bases respectively, with 2 bases between them. Looked up from germline, CDR1 is SGHTA and CDR2 is FQGNSA. This CDR3 is 11 amino acids long. The CDR3 DNA sequence: TGTGCCAGCAGCTTTAACAATGAGCAGTTCTTC. This codes for CASSFNNEQFF.

At least ten counts were recorded for this clonotype. The chain employs TRBV28 and TRBJ2-7, with TRBD2 matching 16 bases. Germline assignment: CDR1 MDHEN and CDR2 SYDVKM. The CDR3 length is 17 residues. Trimming removed 9 bases from V and 3 bases from J; junction bases left unmatched: 11. Here the CDR3 reads CASSTGTSGRDNYEQYF. The CDR3 DNA reads TGTGCCAGTTCCACCGGGACTAGCGGGAGGGACAACTACGAGCAGTACTTC.

This clonotype has at least ten counts. This chain uses TRBV12-3 or TRBV12-4 with TRBJ1-1; D gene uncertain. This CDR3 has 13 residues. The V and J ends lost 11 bases and 1 base respectively, with 14 bases between them. The CDR3: CAQRWAGNTEAFF. CDR3 nucleotides: TGTGCCCAGCGGTGGGCCGGGAACACTGAAGCTTTCTTT.

This clonotype was counted many times. V gene TRBV20-1 combines with J gene TRBJ2-2; 7 positions agree with TRBD2. The CDR3 runs to 15 residues. Looked up from germline, CDR1 is DFQATT and CDR2 is SNEGSKA (reference sequence). Losses at the gene ends were 1 base for V and 1 base for J; bases not matched to a gene: 3. CDR3 in amino acids: CSARVLAKNTGELFF. CDR3 sequence (DNA): TGCAGTGCTAGAGTACTAGCGAAGAACACCGGGGAGCTGTTTTTT.

On this clonotype: A much larger clone sits a single nucleotide away, making a read error possible. The chain recombines TRBV15 with TRBJ1-3; D is unclear. The germline CDR1 and CDR2 sequences are LNHNV and YYDKDF (reference sequence). The CDR3 spans 13 residues. CDR3 in DNA: TGTGCCACCAGCAAAGGGCGGGAGAACACCTTATATTTT. It specifies CATSKGRENTLYF.

The CDR3 region has the DNA TGCAGTGCTAGCGCTCCCGGCCCGGGGGGCACTGAAGCTTTCTTT. As protein: CSASAPGPGGTEAFF. The chain combines TRBV20-1 with TRBJ1-1, with D possibly matching TRBD1 (5 bases). The CDR3 is 15 residues long. Per the germline V gene, CDR1 is DFQATT and CDR2 is SNEGSKA (reference sequence). V lost 3 bases and J lost 4, with 18 bases in between.

This clonotype was picked up a small number of times. This chain links TRBV29-1 with TRBJ2-3, with a weak D call TRBD2 (5 bases). Germline V gene data show CDR1 as SQVTM and CDR2 as ANQGSEA. This CDR3 is built from 18 residues. Trimming pared 5 bases from V and 6 bases from J, leaving 30 bases between. In DNA form, the CDR3 reads TGCAGCGTTCCTGAACCCAACGGCGCCAGCCTCGCGGGTGATACGCAGTATTTT. Protein: CSVPEPNGASLAGDTQYF.

This clonotype was observed at least ten times. The chain carries TRBV30 and TRBJ2-5, with 9 bases fitting TRBD2. Losses at the gene ends were 1 base for V and 5 bases for J; bases not matched to a gene: 11. Germline-derived CDR1 and CDR2 are GTSNPN and SVGIG (reference sequence). CDR3 length: 16 amino acids. Written as DNA, the CDR3 is TGTGCCTGGAGTGGGGGCCTAGCGGGACTTAGGGAGACCCAGTACTTC. Translating it yields CAWSGGLAGLRETQYF.

The J gene is TRBJ2-3, the V gene TRBV6-1; D remains ambiguous. The germline V gene encodes CDR1 MNHNS and CDR2 SASEGT. The CDR3 runs 14 residues. Trimming took off 10 bases at V and 0 bases at J, with 14 bases between the two ends. The CDR3, as DNA: TGTGCCACCCGAGTGGCTACTAGCACAGATACGCAGTATTTT. It codes for CATRVATSTDTQYF.

This clonotype was counted many times. V and J are TRBV3-1 and TRBJ2-3, with 9 bases that match TRBD2. Looked up from germline, CDR1 is LGHDT and CDR2 is YNNKEL (reference sequence). This CDR3 is 19 amino acids long. With V trimmed by 0 bases and J by 0 bases, 10 bases remained unmatched. The CDR3 nucleotides are TGTGCCAGCAGCCAAGATCCCTTTCGACTAGCGGCTAGCACAGATACGCAGTATTTT. It specifies CASSQDPFRLAASTDTQYF.

This chain links TRBV3-1 with TRBJ2-2; 15 bases map to TRBD2. This CDR3 is 17 amino acids long. The V gene end was trimmed by 5 bases and the J gene end by 5 bases; junction bases not matched to a gene: 6. Germline CDR1 LGHDT, CDR2 YNNKEL (reference sequence). The CDR3 region has the DNA TGTGCCAGCAGCTCCGGACTAGCGGGAGGGCAAACCGGGGAGCTGTTTTTT. This translates into CASSSGLAGGQTGELFF.

This clonotype occurred many times. The chain carries TRBV5-6 and TRBJ1-1; the D is unclear. Trimming removed 4 bases from V and 0 bases from J, with 13 bases in between. This CDR3 is 15 amino acids long. Germline CDR1 SGHDT, CDR2 YYEEEE. The CDR3 loop is CASSQRQTVNTEAFF. CDR3 nucleotide sequence: TGTGCCAGCAGCCAACGGCAAACGGTGAACACTGAAGCTTTCTTT.

There are many counts of this clonotype. Here the CDR3 DNA reads TGTGCCAGCAGCTTTGTCGGACAGACCTACGAGCAGTACTTC. Residues: CASSFVGQTYEQYF. The chain joins TRBV3-1 to TRBJ2-7; the D gene is possibly TRBD1 (6 bases). This CDR3 region has 14 residues. Germline assignment: CDR1 LGHDT and CDR2 YNNKEL (reference sequence). Trimming took 5 bases from V and 2 from J, leaving 13 bases between them.